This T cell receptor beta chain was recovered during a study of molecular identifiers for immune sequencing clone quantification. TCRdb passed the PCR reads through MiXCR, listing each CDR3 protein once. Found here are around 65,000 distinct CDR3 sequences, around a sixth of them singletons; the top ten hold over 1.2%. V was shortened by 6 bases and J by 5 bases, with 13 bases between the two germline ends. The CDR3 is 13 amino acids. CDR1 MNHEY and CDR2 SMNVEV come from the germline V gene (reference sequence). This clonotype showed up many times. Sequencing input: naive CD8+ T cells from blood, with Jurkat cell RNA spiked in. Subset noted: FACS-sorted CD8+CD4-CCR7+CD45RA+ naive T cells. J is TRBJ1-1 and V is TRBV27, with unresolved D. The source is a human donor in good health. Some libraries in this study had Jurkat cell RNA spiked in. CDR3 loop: CASRLARMTEAFF. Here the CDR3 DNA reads TGTGCCAGCAGGTTGGCTAGGATGACTGAAGCTTTCTTT.